The 20 T cell receptor beta chains listed next were all sequenced from one sample in a study of blood T cell repertoires in COVID-19. TCRdb's table, derived via immunoSEQ multiplex PCR, lists solely in-frame clones and lacks some. The sample contains tens of thousands of clones, roughly 80% of which appear only once. The material sequenced was peripheral blood. The origin of the receptors is a woman aged 45-65 years with active or convalescent COVID-19.

The V and J genes are TRBV7-6 and TRBJ2-5; maybe TRBD2 (6 bases). Germline V gene data show CDR1 as SGHVS and CDR2 as FNYEAQ. This CDR3 has 14 residues. Trimming shortened V by 1 base and J by 5 bases, and 11 bases separated the two germline ends. The CDR3 DNA is TGTGCCAGCAGCTTAGTCGGAGGGTGGGAGACCCAGTACTTC. This translates into CASSLVGGWETQYF.

The CDR3 DNA follows: TGTGCCAGTACCCCTATTAGTGGGGCTCTGACTGAAGCTTTCTTT. This sequence encodes CASTPISGALTEAFF. V gene TRBV19 combines with J gene TRBJ1-1, with a tentative D call TRBD1 (5 bases). Trimming pared 7 bases from V and 5 bases from J, leaving 20 bases between. The CDR3 loop spans 15 amino acids. CDR1 LNHDA and CDR2 SQIVND come from the germline V gene (reference sequence).

The V call is TRBV14, the J call TRBJ2-2, with 7 bases lining up with TRBD2. The CDR3 loop spans 9 amino acids. The germline V gene encodes CDR1 SGHDN and CDR2 FVKESK. The CDR3 region is CAEAGLLFF. The CDR3 nucleotides are TGTGCGGAAGCGGGACTGCTGTTTTTT.

The chain joins TRBV30 to TRBJ1-2; perhaps TRBD1 as D (6 bases). CDR1 and CDR2 (germline): GTSNPN, SVGIG (reference sequence). The germline V and J ends were trimmed by 3 bases and 4 bases, with 18 bases remaining between them. The CDR3 spans 15 residues. The CDR3 loop is CAWRHTGRGGYGYTF. The DNA for the CDR3 is TGTGCCTGGAGACATACAGGGCGAGGGGGCTATGGCTACACCTTC.

The chain recombines TRBV10-3 with TRBJ2-5, with TRBD2 identical over 7 bases. The V and J ends lost 3 bases and 0 bases, in that order; junction bases with no gene match: 10. The CDR3 loop spans 17 amino acids. The germline CDR1 and CDR2 sequences are ENHRY and SYGVKD. This chain's CDR3 is CAISDWKIAGYQETQYF. The CDR3 region has the DNA TGTGCCATCAGTGACTGGAAGATAGCGGGCTACCAAGAGACCCAGTACTTC.

This clone has more than one count but fewer than ten. The V call is TRBV5-5, the J call TRBJ2-3; D is perhaps TRBD2 (5 bases). Germline CDR1 and CDR2: SGHKS and YYEKEE (reference sequence). V lost 1 base and J 2 bases, leaving 5 bases between the germline ends. The CDR3 totals 13 residues. CDR3 residues: CASSLRDTDTQYF. In DNA, the CDR3 is TGTGCCAGCAGCTTGCGGGACACAGATACGCAGTATTTT.

The chain has TRBV5-1 and TRBJ1-1, with D unclear. CDR3 size: 13 residues. In germline, CDR1 is SGHRS, CDR2 YFSETQ. V dropped 4 bases and J dropped 0 bases, with 7 bases sitting between them. CDR3 amino acids: CASSLTMNTEAFF. CDR3 sequence (DNA): TGCGCCAGCAGCCTAACCATGAACACTGAAGCTTTCTTT.

The chain links TRBV5-5 to TRBJ2-1; 11 positions match TRBD1. J lost 8 bases, V lost 5 bases, and 12 bases had no gene match. Germline-derived CDR1 and CDR2 are SGHKS and YYEKEE (reference sequence). The CDR3 spans 16 residues. The CDR3 nucleotides read TGTGCCAGCAGTTACGGACCGGGACAGGGGGAAGATGAGCAGTTCTTC. Translated, it gives CASSYGPGQGEDEQFF.

This clone was seen many times. The chain has TRBV27 and TRBJ1-4; 7 nucleotides agree with TRBD1. J lost 5 bases, V lost 5 bases, and 8 bases had no gene match. This CDR3 contains 15 residues. The V gene's germline CDR1 is MNHEY and CDR2 SMNVEV (reference sequence). The CDR3, as DNA: TGTGCCAGCAGTCCAACCGGGACAGTCAATGAAAAACTGTTTTTT. This gives the protein CASSPTGTVNEKLFF.

The rearrangement links TRBV12-5 to TRBJ1-1; a possible D gene is TRBD1 (6 bases). Looked up from germline, CDR1 is LGHNT and CDR2 is FRNRAP. This CDR3 has 15 residues. V gave up 5 bases and J gave up 4 bases, with 17 bases separating them. CDR3 region: CASGDTGLLITEAFF. The CDR3 bases are TGTGCTAGTGGTGACACAGGGTTATTGATCACTGAAGCTTTCTTT. The full variable domain, in which reference TRBV12-5 and TRBJ1-1 provide the parts outside the CDR3, is DARVTQTPRHKVTEMGQEVTMRCQPILGHNTVFWYRQTMMQGLELLAYFRNRAPLDDSGMPKDRFSAEMPDATLATLKIQPSEPRDSAVYFCASGDTGLLITEAFFGQGTRLTVV.

This clone was counted a few times. V is TRBV9 and J is TRBJ2-3, with 8 nucleotides matching TRBD2. The trim removed 2 bases at V and 5 bases at J, leaving 10 bases unmatched. The CDR3 is 16 amino acids. Germline CDR1 and CDR2: SGDLS and YYNGEE. In DNA form, the CDR3 reads TGTGCCAGCAGCGTCGGCGGGAGGCATCGAGGAGATACGCAGTATTTT. Protein product: CASSVGGRHRGDTQYF.

This rearrangement joins TRBV5-5 to TRBJ1-1; 7 nucleotides line up with TRBD1. From germline, CDR1 is SGHKS and CDR2 YYEKEE (reference sequence). The CDR3 is 14 amino acids. J was trimmed by 1 base and V by 3 bases; bases with no gene match: 3. The CDR3 sequence: CASSSTGRNTEAFF. The CDR3 DNA sequence: TGTGCCAGCAGCTCGACAGGGAGGAACACTGAAGCTTTCTTT. The full variable domain, completed using reference TRBV5-5 and TRBJ1-1, is DAGVTQSPTHLIKTRGQQVTLRCSPISGHKSVSWYQQVLGQGPQFIFQYYEKEERGRGNFPDRFSARQFPNYSSELNVNALLLGDSALYLCASSSTGRNTEAFFGQGTRLTVV.

V and J are TRBV2 and TRBJ1-2; 8 bases align to TRBD1. The CDR3 length is 14 residues. V lost 6 bases to trimming and J lost 1 base; unmatched junction nucleotides: 4. In germline, CDR1 is SNHLY, CDR2 FYNNEI. In DNA, the CDR3 is TGTGCCAGCAGGGACAGGGCGGATAACTATGGCTACACCTTC. Encoded protein: CASRDRADNYGYTF.

V and J are TRBV6-2 or TRBV6-3 and TRBJ1-2, with D possibly being TRBD1 (6 bases). Trimming removed 0 bases at V and 4 bases at J, with 12 bases between. The CDR3 extends over 15 amino acids. Germline lookup yields CDR1 MNHEY and CDR2 SVGEGT. CDR3 sequence (DNA): TGTGCCAGCAGTTACTCCCGGACAGCCTTCTATGGCTACACCTTC. This codes for CASSYSRTAFYGYTF.

Of note for this clone: One junction end does not reproduce the germline sequence, and a read error may be involved. This chain links TRBV28 with TRBJ1-4; 8 bases line up with TRBD1. The V gene's germline CDR1 is MDHEN and CDR2 SYDVKM. The CDR3 runs to 14 residues. The CDR3 here is CASSRTGPRENLFF. DNA of the CDR3: TGTGCCAGCAGTCGGACAGGGCCGAGGGAAAACCTGTTTTTT.

J is TRBJ1-4 and V is TRBV19; 8 nucleotides align to TRBD1. Germline CDR1 is LNHDA and CDR2 is SQIVND (reference sequence). The CDR3 has 14 amino acids. The ends lost 10 bases at V and 9 bases at J; junction bases unmatched: 13. The CDR3 here is CATESPGQAQKLFF. CDR3 DNA: TGTGCCACCGAATCGCCGGGACAGGCCCAAAAACTGTTTTTT.

The gene calls are TRBV7-6 and TRBJ1-4; maybe TRBD1 (5 bases). Germline loops: CDR1 SGHVS, CDR2 FNYEAQ. Trimming shortened V by 4 bases and J by 8 bases, and 17 bases separated the two germline ends. The CDR3 spans 15 residues. The DNA for the CDR3 is TGTGCCAGCAGCTCCGGGGCGGGATTTTCCGAAAAACTGTTTTTT. Protein sequence: CASSSGAGFSEKLFF.

This chain links TRBV24-1 with TRBJ1-2; maybe TRBD1 (5 bases). Germline loops: CDR1 KGHDR, CDR2 SFDVKD. The CDR3 has 14 amino acids. The V and J ends lost 0 bases and 1 base respectively, with 5 bases between them. This CDR3 is CATSDLDSNYGYTF. The CDR3 region has the DNA TGTGCCACCAGTGATTTGGACAGTAACTATGGCTACACCTTC.

The rearrangement joins TRBV24-1 to TRBJ2-3; a possible D gene is TRBD1 (5 bases). The CDR3 consists of 13 residues. Per the germline V gene, CDR1 is KGHDR and CDR2 is SFDVKD. The ends were cut back, 10 bases at V and 0 bases at J, with 10 bases in the middle. CDR3: CATSGSSTDTQYF. DNA for the CDR3: TGTGCCACTTCAGGGTCTAGCACAGATACGCAGTATTTT.

This clone was observed a few times. The rearrangement uses TRBV29-1 and TRBJ2-7, with TRBD2 matching over 8 bases. The CDR3 loop spans 14 amino acids. CDR1 and CDR2 (germline): SQVTM, ANQGSEA. The J segment lost 3 bases and the V segment lost 1 base, leaving 5 bases of the junction unmatched. Written as DNA, the CDR3 is TGCAGCGTTGAAGCCCCCGGGAGGGGCTACGAGCAGTACTTC. The encoded protein is CSVEAPGRGYEQYF.